What follows is one T cell receptor beta chain and its context. Sequencing was performed with immunoSEQ multiplex PCR; in TCRdb, only in-frame clones are kept and a portion is missing. The table lists roughly 350,000 clones, about 89% of them singletons. Treatment: around 19 received Ad26.COV2.S at low or high dose, single or two shots; 5 received placebo; per-sample allocation not given. The investigators took samples on day 63 after the first vaccine or placebo injection. The data derive from a study of Ad26.COV2.S vaccination and SARS-CoV-2 variants. The receptor comes from a person between 18 and 65 years old who received the Ad26.COV2.S COVID-19 vaccine or a placebo. The material sequenced was peripheral blood, taken in a trial of Ad26.COV2.S vaccine versus placebo.

The CDR3 bases are TGTGCCAGCAGCAGGGGGACCCAAGAGACCCAGTACTTC. Translated: CASSRGTQETQYF. The chain is built from TRBV12-3 or TRBV12-4 and TRBJ2-5; 7 bases map to TRBD1. V shed 6 bases, J shed 1 base, and the junction held 2 bases outside the gene matches. The CDR3 is 13 residues long.